The 12 T cell receptor beta chains in this list originate from one sample, sequenced in a study of regulatory T cells in long-lasting Graves disease. The time point is: persistent/refractory GD, antithyroid drugs over 5 years with positive TRAb. Following extraction of RNA from PBMCs, that RNA was used to make the TCR library. Library construction for TCR beta used iRepertoire HTBI primers and Arm-PCR of CDR3 regions. Each CDR3 protein gets one entry after TCRdb re-called the multiplex PCR reads with MiXCR. Found here are roughly 490,000 distinct CDR3 sequences, around a fifth of them singletons; the top ten hold 10% to 15%. This specimen was peripheral blood mononuclear cells (PBMCs), taken when the disease was refractory, from a patient treated with antithyroid drugs. The receptors derive from a female donor with Graves disease.

The rearrangement uses TRBV5-1 and TRBJ2-1; D remains unclear. CDR3 length: 13 residues. The germline V gene encodes CDR1 SGHRS and CDR2 YFSETQ. V lost 0 bases to trimming and J lost 9 bases, with 10 bases between them. CDR3 nucleotide sequence: TGCGCCAGCAGCTTGGCGACGCTGGGTGAGCAGTTCTTC. Protein product: CASSLATLGEQFF.

This clonotype occurred a few times. The chain recombines TRBV6-1 with TRBJ1-5, with 9 positions matching TRBD1. CDR3 length: 16 residues. The germline V gene encodes CDR1 MNHNS and CDR2 SASEGT. After removal of 6 bases from V and 3 bases from J, the junction contained 9 bases not matched to a gene. CDR3 protein: CASREQGAIDNQPQHF. The CDR3 region has the DNA TGTGCCAGCAGAGAACAGGGGGCGATTGACAATCAGCCCCAGCATTTT.

A few counts support this clonotype. The chain links TRBV12-3 or TRBV12-4 to TRBJ2-2, with 8 positions matching TRBD1. This CDR3 has 15 residues. The V gene end was trimmed by 6 bases and the J gene end by 4 bases; junction bases not matched to a gene: 7. This chain's CDR3 is CASRPTGGGTGELFF. The CDR3 DNA is TGTGCCAGCAGACCCACAGGGGGAGGCACCGGGGAGCTGTTTTTT.

This clonotype was seen ten or more times. This chain links TRBV20-1 with TRBJ2-7; D could derive from TRBD1 or TRBD2 (5 bases each). Germline CDR1 reads DFQATT; CDR2 reads SNEGSKA (reference sequence). There are 15 residues in the CDR3. Deletions cut 6 bases from V and 3 bases from J, with 21 bases between. The DNA for the CDR3 is TGCAGTGCCGGCAAGGCCTCGGGACGGGGCTACGAGCAGTACTTC. The encoded protein is CSAGKASGRGYEQYF.

This clonotype has at least ten counts. The V call is TRBV2, the J call TRBJ1-5; D is perhaps TRBD1 (5 bases). This CDR3 has 14 residues. CDR1 SNHLY and CDR2 FYNNEI come from the germline V gene. V was trimmed by 3 bases and J by 7 bases, leaving 13 bases between them. The DNA for the CDR3 is TGTGCCAGCAGTGATGGGCAGGGAGCCCAGCCCCAGCATTTT. Amino acids: CASSDGQGAQPQHF.

A word on this clonotype: One base separates it from a far larger clone, so it is likely a read error. This CDR3 is missing its conserved last phenylalanine or tryptophan, likely due to a read error. In DNA form, the CDR3 reads TGTGCCAGCAGGCCTAGCGGGAGAATGGAGACCCAGTACCTC. Translated, it gives CASRPSGRMETQYL. V is TRBV7-2 and J is TRBJ2-4, with 10 positions matching TRBD2. TRBJ2-5 matches the DNA end more closely, so the J call is doubtful. CDR3 size: 14 residues. Germline loops: CDR1 SGHTA, CDR2 FQGNSA.

The chain employs TRBV24-1 and TRBJ1-2; maybe TRBD1 (6 bases). Germline assignment: CDR1 KGHDR and CDR2 SFDVKD. CDR3 length: 14 amino acids. V gave up 4 bases and J gave up 5 bases, with 13 bases separating them. CDR3 protein: CATSDRGAKYGYTF. Here the CDR3 DNA reads TGTGCCACCAGTGACCGGGGGGCGAAGTATGGCTACACCTTC.

The CDR3 here is CASSSDSVEDTQYF. As DNA, the CDR3 is TGCGCCAGCAGTTCGGACAGTGTTGAAGATACGCAGTATTTT. The rearrangement joins TRBV5-1 to TRBJ2-3; D possibly corresponds to TRBD1 (6 bases). Trimming took off 5 bases at V and 5 bases at J, with 15 bases between the two ends. The CDR3 extends over 14 amino acids. CDR1 and CDR2 from the germline V gene are SGHRS and YFSETQ.

Ten or more counts support this clonotype. The chain has TRBV13 and TRBJ2-5; tentatively, D is TRBD1 (6 bases). CDR1 is PRHDT and CDR2 is FYEKMQ in the germline V gene (reference sequence). This CDR3 contains 14 residues. Trimming cost V 5 bases and J 5 bases, with 15 bases left between them. The CDR3 sequence: CASSGGFQGETQYF. CDR3 sequence (DNA): TGTGCCAGCAGCGGCGGGTTTCAGGGGGAGACCCAGTACTTC.

This clonotype was detected only a few times. The V gene is TRBV29-1, the J gene TRBJ1-1, with D unresolved. CDR1 SQVTM and CDR2 ANQGSEA come from the germline V gene. The CDR3 loop spans 13 amino acids. Trimming took off 6 bases at V and 4 bases at J, with 15 bases between the two ends. The CDR3 sequence: CSVAIGRGTEAFF. The CDR3 DNA sequence: TGCAGCGTCGCGATCGGACGGGGCACTGAAGCTTTCTTT.

Only a few counts were recorded for this clonotype. CDR3 in amino acids: CASSGIQTNNEAFF. The CDR3 DNA reads as TGTGCCAGTAGTGGAATCCAGACTAATAATGAAGCTTTCTTT. The chain is built from TRBV19 and TRBJ1-1, with D hard to call. Germline-derived CDR1 and CDR2 are LNHDA and SQIVND (reference sequence). The CDR3 extends over 14 amino acids. Trimming pared 5 bases from V and 7 bases from J, leaving 17 bases between.

The chain carries TRBV6-2 or TRBV6-3 and TRBJ1-4, with D possibly TRBD1 on 6 matching bases. This CDR3 is built from 16 residues. CDR1 is MNHEY, CDR2 SVGEGT, per germline. Trimming cost V 4 bases and J 6 bases, with 18 bases left between them. The CDR3 sequence is CASSSTSTRGYEKLFF. Here the CDR3 DNA reads TGTGCCAGCAGTTCGACGAGTACTAGGGGGTATGAAAAACTGTTTTTT.